This TCR beta chain originates from a study of blood T cells in healthy people across ages. This clonotype was seen more than once but under ten times. CDR1 is LGHDT, CDR2 YNNKEL, per germline (reference sequence). The V gene end was trimmed by 0 bases and the J gene end by 12 bases; junction bases not matched to a gene: 10. The CDR3 extends over 15 amino acids. PCR was performed a second time for roughly 7 to 12 cycles using a sample-barcoded 5' primer and a J-beta primer mix. TCRdb itself ran the 5' RACE reads through MiXCR, one entry per CDR3 protein. The table lists approximately 670,000 distinct CDR3 sequences, around 38% of them singletons, with roughly 30% in the top ten.

The receptor was derived from a man older than 75 in good health. The rearrangement joins TRBV3-1 to TRBJ2-7; 11 bases are shared with TRBD2. The sequenced sample was blood. The chain's CDR3 is CASSQDSGRDQWMYF. The DNA of the CDR3 is TGTGCCAGCAGCCAAGATAGCGGGAGGGACCAGTGGATGTACTTC.